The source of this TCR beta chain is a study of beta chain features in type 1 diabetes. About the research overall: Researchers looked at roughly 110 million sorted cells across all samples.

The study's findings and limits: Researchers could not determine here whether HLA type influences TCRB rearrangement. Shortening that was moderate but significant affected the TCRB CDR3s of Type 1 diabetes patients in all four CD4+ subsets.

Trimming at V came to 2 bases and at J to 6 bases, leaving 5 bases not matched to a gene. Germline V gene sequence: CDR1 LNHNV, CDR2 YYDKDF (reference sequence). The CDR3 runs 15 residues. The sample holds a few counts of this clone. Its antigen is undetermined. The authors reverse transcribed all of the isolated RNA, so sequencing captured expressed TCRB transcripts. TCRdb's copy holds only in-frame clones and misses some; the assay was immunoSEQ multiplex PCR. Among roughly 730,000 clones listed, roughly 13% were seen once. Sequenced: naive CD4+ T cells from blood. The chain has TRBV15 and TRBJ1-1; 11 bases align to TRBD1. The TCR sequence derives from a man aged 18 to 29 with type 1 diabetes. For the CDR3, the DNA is TGTGCCACCAGCAGACGGGGACAGGGGGACGCTGAAGCTTTCTTT. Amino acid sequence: CATSRRGQGDAEAFF. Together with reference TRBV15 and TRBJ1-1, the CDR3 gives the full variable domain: DAMVIQNPRYQVTQFGKPVTLSCSQTLNHNVMYWYQQKSSQAPKLLFHYYDKDFNNEADTPDNFQSRRPNTSFCFLDIRSPGLGDTAMYLCATSRRGQGDAEAFFGQGTRLTVV.